This T cell receptor (beta chain) was sequenced for a study of human T cells and chemical hapten exposure listed by TCRdb under 2021. Looking at the study overall: The libraries were sequenced as a pool, and the TCR yield per sample differed mostly because of small variations in library volumes within the pool. Each blood RNA sample was used to sequence both TCR alpha and TCR beta chains. In alopecia patients, the study followed how the peripheral blood TCR repertoire changed in vivo over primary and secondary sensitization to diphenylcyclopropenone (DPC), a hapten.

To note about this clonotype: The antigen it recognizes is unknown. No much larger clone is present one base from it, and per-base qualities are unavailable.

The sample's time point label is to be understood as: healthy volunteer bleed at 6 weeks. Total RNA was isolated from unfractionated whole blood collected in Tempus Blood RNA tubes. As TCR sequencing controls, about 5 healthy volunteers were used, with blood taken at day 0, 2 weeks and 6 weeks. Libraries were built with RACE. This sample was sequenced with a NextSeq 500. During library preparation, unique molecular identifiers were attached to individual cDNA molecules so that TCRs could be counted in a quantitative, reproducible way. Turning to the authors' computational methods: Samples had a median of 95,638 TCRs, with a range from roughly 23,224 to 750,000. The Decombinator software suite was used to annotate the V, J and CDR3 of the TCR reads. For the PS versus PT1 abundance plots, all samples were subsampled to the same number of TCRs (28,000). Expanded TCRs were defined as absent before sensitization and observed at least eight times at the 2-week time point. TCRdb reanalyzed the raw reads on its own, using fastp at Q25 for trimming and MiXCR for clone calling, and kept in-frame beta chains. Each entry is one CDR3 protein sequence, shown with its most common DNA and genes. The V and J calls shown here were made by TCRdb, not taken from the authors' results. This sample is represented by under 50,000 distinct CDR3 sequences; around 4% of them were singletons. Jointly, the top ten make up roughly 5.9% of the sample.

General findings and caveats noted by the study authors: Repeated subsampling changed both the strength of the expansion versus patch-test correlation and the threshold at which the correlation became significant. DPC sensitization did not change how many TCRs were above 1 in 1000 frequency, and no evidence was found of alterations in global repertoire structure.

The sequenced material came from whole blood. The origin of this receptor is a human donor in good health. Some clones in this sample may be carry-over from other donors' samples.

The nucleotide sequence is given as TGTGCCACGGCCGCAGGGGCTGGGGCCAACGTCCTGACTTTC. Translated, this gives CATAAGAGANVLTF. The sequence joins TRBV3-1 to TRBJ2-6; the D segment could be TRBD1, given 6 matching bases. At the junction V is shortened by 10 bases and J by 2 bases, with 12 bases in between. Including the terminal cysteine and phenylalanine, the CDR3 comprises 14 residues. The entry retains the CDR3 DNA only, 42 bases that are in frame from base 1. The germline V gene encodes CDR1 LGHDT and CDR2 YNNKEL (reference sequence).